These T cell receptor beta chains were read from a single sample in a study of blood T cells in healthy people across ages. TCRdb reanalysed the 5' RACE reads using MiXCR and keeps one entry per CDR3 protein. Of approximately 790,000 distinct CDR3 sequences listed, roughly 60% are singletons. The sample comprised blood. The receptor source for this set is a young man in good health. Both conserved end residues are part of each CDR3. D genes are given only for firm matches. Clone size is not always given. Where it is, it says once, few, many or a class for expanded clones.

>TRBD1|TRBJ1-4|-|TRBV12-3/TRBV12-4
TGTGCCAGCAGGTCACAGGGGGAGTTAACTAATGAAAAACTGTTTTTT
CASRSQGELTNEKLFF
>-|TRBJ2-5|few|TRBV4-3
TGCGCCAGCAGCCAACTGGGCAGTGGAGTCGAGACCCAGTACTTC
CASSQLGSGVETQYF
>TRBD2|TRBJ2-4|-|TRBV12-3/TRBV12-4
TGTGCCAGCAGTTCCGGGGGGGCAGGGGAGCAGTACTTC
CASSSGGAGEQYF
>-|TRBJ2-2|-|TRBV7-2
TGTGCCAGCAGCCCCTTGAGTACCGGGGAGCTGTTTTTT
CASSPLSTGELFF
>-|TRBJ1-6|-|TRBV3-1
TGTGCCAGCAGCCGGGGCGAAGAGCGTCCCCTCCACTTT
CASSRGEERPLHF
>TRBD2|TRBJ2-5|-|TRBV6-5
TGTGCCAGCAGTTACCGGCGGGAGGAGACCCAGTACTTC
CASSYRREETQYF
>TRBD1|TRBJ1-5|few|TRBV6-1
TGTGCCAGCAGAGCCGGGACAGGGAGACAGCCCCAGCATTTT
CASRAGTGRQPQHF
>TRBD2|TRBJ2-3|-|TRBV4-2
TGTGCCAGCAGCCACGGACAGGGGACTAGCGGGGGGGCCTCAAATACGCAGTATTTT
CASSHGQGTSGGASNTQYF
>-|TRBJ1-6|few|TRBV4-3
TGCGCCAGCAGCCAAGATAGGAGCGGGTCACCCCTCCACTTT
CASSQDRSGSPLHF
>-|TRBJ2-5|few|TRBV4-3
TGCGCCAGCAGCCAAGATAGGACCCACCAAGAGACCCAGTACTTC
CASSQDRTHQETQYF
>-|TRBJ2-1|-|TRBV4-3
TGCGCCAGCACGCTCAGGGGCGATGAGCAGTTCTTC
CASTLRGDEQFF
>-|TRBJ2-4|-|TRBV3-1
TGTGCCAGCAGCCAAGATAGCCAAGGCCCCACTCAGTACTTC
CASSQDSQGPTQYF
>TRBD2|TRBJ2-5|-|TRBV29-1
TGCAGCCTTGGGGGGAGGGTAGGTGGGGCCCAGTACTTC
CSLGGRVGGAQYF
>TRBD1|TRBJ2-2|-|TRBV28
TGTGCCAGCAGTCCACCGGGACAGGCCGACACCGGGGAGCTGTTTTTT
CASSPPGQADTGELFF
>-|TRBJ2-7|few|TRBV7-2
TGTGCCAGCAGCTTCCCGGGACACCGGGATGAGCAGTACTTC
CASSFPGHRDEQYF
>-|TRBJ2-5|-|TRBV6-2/TRBV6-3
TGTGCCAGCGCCGATAGGGAGGCCGAGGAGACCCAGTACTTC
CASADREAEETQYF
>TRBD2|TRBJ2-1|-|TRBV7-9
TGTGCCAGCAGCCACATAGTAGGGAGGGGCAATGAGCAGTTCTTC
CASSHIVGRGNEQFF
>-|TRBJ1-5|-|TRBV7-2
TGTGCCAGCAGCTTATGGCCCTTGCAGGGGCGAAATCAGCCCCAGCATTTT
CASSLWPLQGRNQPQHF
>-|TRBJ2-3|-|TRBV20-1
TGCAGTGCTAGAGATCTGGGCATAATAGATACGCAGTATTTT
CSARDLGIIDTQYF
>-|TRBJ1-4|-|TRBV7-9
TGTGCCAGCAGCCCCCAGGGGCGCGGGGATGAAAAACTGTTTTTT
CASSPQGRGDEKLFF
>TRBD2|TRBJ2-3|few|TRBV6-5
TGTGCCAGCAGTTACTCTGGACTAGTCGGGGATACGCAGTATTTT
CASSYSGLVGDTQYF
>TRBD2|TRBJ2-7|-|TRBV9
TGTGCCAGCAGCGTAGAGGCTAGCGGGGCCTGGTTGTCCTACGAGCAGTACTTC
CASSVEASGAWLSYEQYF
>TRBD2|TRBJ2-1|-|TRBV7-9
TGTGCCAGCAGCTTAGGATGGGGTCTAGCGGGAAATGAGCAGTTCTTC
CASSLGWGLAGNEQFF
>-|TRBJ2-7|-|TRBV20-1
TGCAGTGCTAGAACCGACGGCCCCCTGTCCTACGAGCAGTACTTC
CSARTDGPLSYEQYF
>-|TRBJ1-5|-|TRBV21-1
TGTGCCAGCAGCAAAATTCGTCAGCCCCAGCATTTT
CASSKIRQPQHF
>-|TRBJ2-5|-|TRBV24-1
TGTGCCACCAGTGATGGGACGGGGAACGCATACGATGAGCAGTACTTC
CATSDGTGNAYDEQYF
>-|TRBJ1-1|-|TRBV4-2
TGTGCCAGCAGCCAAGATATGTTTGAGGGTTCGGCTTTCTTT
CASSQDMFEGSAFF
>-|TRBJ1-6|few|TRBV28
TGTGCCAGCAGTTTATTCAGGGGCGCCGATAATTCACCCCTCCACTTT
CASSLFRGADNSPLHF
>TRBD1|TRBJ1-2|-|TRBV3-1
TGTGCCAGCAGCCAAGGGACAGGGACCGGCTACACCTTC
CASSQGTGTGYTF
>-|TRBJ2-1|-|TRBV7-9
TGTGCCAGCTTGACGACAGGCCTCTCCTACAATGAGCAGTTCTTC
CASLTTGLSYNEQFF
>-|TRBJ2-7|-|TRBV20-1
TGCAGTGCCCCAGGTCAGGGGAACGAGCAGTACTTC
CSAPGQGNEQYF
>-|TRBJ2-5|-|TRBV27
TGTGCCAGCAGTTTTGGAGCGGGCAAGGAGACCCAGTACTTC
CASSFGAGKETQYF
>-|TRBJ2-1|-|TRBV6-1
TGTGCCAGCACGGTGGGGACGAGCTCCTACAATGAGCAGTTCTTC
CASTVGTSSYNEQFF
>TRBD2|TRBJ2-7|-|TRBV2
TGTGCCAACCAAGCGGGGGGAAACTCCTACGAGCAGTACTTC
CANQAGGNSYEQYF
>-|TRBJ2-5|-|TRBV6-5
TGTGCCAGCAGTTACTCGCAGGGGCCCATCTACCAAGAGACCCAGTACTTC
CASSYSQGPIYQETQYF
>-|TRBJ2-7|many|TRBV3-1
TGTGCCAGCAGCCAAGGCGACAGGGAGGGCGAGCAGTACTTC
CASSQGDREGEQYF
>-|TRBJ2-3|-|TRBV20-1
TGCAGTGCCATAAAGACAGATACGCAGTATTTT
CSAIKTDTQYF
>-|TRBJ2-6|few|TRBV5-6
TGTGCCAGCAGGGCCTCTGGGGCCAACGTCCTGACTTTC
CASRASGANVLTF
>-|TRBJ1-2|-|TRBV12-3/TRBV12-4
TGTGCCAGCAGCCGATCTCTTAACTATGGCTACACCTTC
CASSRSLNYGYTF
>TRBD1|TRBJ2-6|once|TRBV9
TGTGCCAGCAGCGTAGCCAGGGGGCTTGGTGGGGCCAACGTCCTGACTTTC
CASSVARGLGGANVLTF
>TRBD1|TRBJ2-7|once|TRBV3-1
TGTGCCAGCAGCTTCCGGGACAGAAGTTTCGGCCCCTACGAGCAGTACTTC
CASSFRDRSFGPYEQYF
>TRBD2|TRBJ2-5|-|TRBV25-1
TGTGCCAGCAGTGAGGTAGCGGGGGCTGGTGAGCAGTACTTC
CASSEVAGAGEQYF
>-|TRBJ2-2|-|TRBV7-2
TGTGCCAGCAGCCCCACGAACACCGGGGAGCTGTTTTTT
CASSPTNTGELFF
>-|TRBJ2-3|-|TRBV20-1
TGCAGTGCCGGGGACTTTCGCACAGATACGCAGTATTTT
CSAGDFRTDTQYF
>-|TRBJ2-3|-|TRBV4-3
TGCGCCAGCAGCCAAGGATACCGGAGCACAGATACGCAGTATTTT
CASSQGYRSTDTQYF
>-|TRBJ2-3|-|TRBV5-1
TGCGCCAGCAGCCCCATGGACAGCACAGATACGCAGTATTTT
CASSPMDSTDTQYF
>-|TRBJ2-1|few|TRBV24-1
TGTGCCACCAGTGACCCGACAGAGCAGTTCTTC
CATSDPTEQFF
>-|TRBJ1-5|-|TRBV5-5
TGTGCCAGCAGCGCGGCAATACAGTCGAGGAGCAATCAGCCCCAGCATTTT
CASSAAIQSRSNQPQHF
>-|TRBJ1-2|-|TRBV7-3
TGTGCCAGCAGCTTAGAGGGCAACAACTATGGCTACACCTTC
CASSLEGNNYGYTF